The 11 T cell receptor beta chains below were found in one sample sequenced in a study of shared T cell receptors in the human thymus. Profiled with immunoSEQ multiplex PCR; TCRdb holds only in-frame clones, not every one. In the table there are some 660,000 clones, 87% of which are singletons. Separately, the same data were catalogued under a study of human thymus T cells.

Specimen: thymocytes. The origin of the receptors is a boy under two years old with a congenital heart defect.

V usage is TRBV5-1 and J usage is TRBJ2-6, with a tentative D call TRBD1 (6 bases). This CDR3 comprises 17 residues. The V end lost 2 bases, the J end lost 4 bases, and 16 bases lay between the germline ends. Germline-derived CDR1 and CDR2 are SGHRS and YFSETQ. The CDR3 nucleotides read TGCGCCAGCAGCTTTTTAACCTCCGGGACAGGGGCCAACGTCCTGACTTTC. Translating gives CASSFLTSGTGANVLTF.

The chain has TRBV7-9 and TRBJ2-5; 8 bases are a match to TRBD2. The V gene end was trimmed by 5 bases and the J gene end by 5 bases; junction bases not matched to a gene: 16. Germline V lookup: CDR1 SEHNR, CDR2 FQNEAQ (reference sequence). The CDR3 contains 17 residues. The CDR3 sequence is CASSLRPGLVPLETQYF. Here the CDR3 DNA reads TGTGCCAGCAGCCTGAGACCGGGACTAGTTCCGTTGGAGACCCAGTACTTC.

V is TRBV27 and J is TRBJ1-2, with TRBD1 matching over 9 bases. The junction had 8 bases not matched to a gene; V was cut back by 3 bases and J by 6 bases. The CDR3 is 15 residues long. CDR1 and CDR2 (germline): MNHEY, SMNVEV (reference sequence). DNA of the CDR3: TGTGCCAGCAGTTTCACCCGGACAGGGGAGGATGGCTACACCTTC. This gives the protein CASSFTRTGEDGYTF.

CDR3 protein: CASSPDFQETQYF. The CDR3 DNA sequence: TGTGCCAGCAGTCCCGACTTCCAAGAGACCCAGTACTTC. The J gene is TRBJ2-5, the V gene TRBV27, with D unclear. This CDR3 has 13 amino acids. Germline-derived CDR1 and CDR2 are MNHEY and SMNVEV (reference sequence). Trimming removed 5 bases from V and 1 base from J, with 8 bases in between.

This chain uses TRBV10-3 with TRBJ2-7; 7 bases agree with TRBD1. The J segment lost 3 bases and the V segment lost 5 bases, leaving 7 bases of the junction unmatched. Germline assignment: CDR1 ENHRY and CDR2 SYGVKD. CDR3 length: 14 amino acids. CDR3 protein: CAISRTGPYYEQYF. In DNA form, the CDR3 reads TGTGCCATCAGTCGGACAGGACCGTACTACGAGCAGTACTTC.

The genes are TRBV7-9 and TRBJ2-7; perhaps TRBD2 as D (5 bases). Trimming removed 1 base at V and 11 bases at J, with 15 bases between. Germline lookup yields CDR1 SEHNR and CDR2 FQNEAQ (reference sequence). This CDR3 comprises 13 residues. CDR3 sequence reads: CASSLEPRTREYF. The CDR3 DNA is TGTGCCAGCAGCTTAGAGCCCCGGACGCGGGAGTACTTC.

This chain joins TRBV4-1 and TRBJ2-3; 14 nucleotides line up with TRBD2. The germline V gene encodes CDR1 MGHRA and CDR2 YSYEKL. The V and J ends lost 1 base and 2 bases, in that order; junction bases with no gene match: 5. The CDR3 consists of 18 residues. The chain's CDR3 is CASSQAGLAGANTDTQYF. Written as DNA, the CDR3 is TGCGCCAGCAGCCAAGCGGGACTAGCGGGGGCCAACACAGATACGCAGTATTTT.

This rearrangement joins TRBV20-1 to TRBJ1-1; D is perhaps TRBD1 (6 bases). The ends were cut back, 8 bases at V and 5 bases at J, with 12 bases in the middle. The germline V gene encodes CDR1 DFQATT and CDR2 SNEGSKA (reference sequence). This CDR3 is built from 11 residues. The CDR3 reads CSTSRGTEAFF. The CDR3 DNA reads TGCAGTACTTCCAGGGGAACTGAAGCTTTCTTT.

The V call is TRBV2, the J call TRBJ2-4; 8 bases agree with TRBD2. This CDR3 region has 16 residues. Germline assignment: CDR1 SNHLY and CDR2 FYNNEI. J gave up 2 bases and V 2 bases, and 5 bases lay outside the gene matches. The CDR3 DNA sequence: TGTGCCAGCAGTGAAACCGGGGGGGCCCCCAAAAACATTCAGTACTTC. Amino acids: CASSETGGAPKNIQYF.

The V and J genes are TRBV7-9 and TRBJ1-2, with 7 bases identical to TRBD1. In germline, CDR1 is SEHNR, CDR2 FQNEAQ (reference sequence). This CDR3 is 16 amino acids long. V dropped 7 bases and J dropped 2; count of bases not matched to a gene: 13. The CDR3 coding sequence is TGTGCCAGCACCCGAAACTCAGGACAGGACAACTATGGCTACACCTTC. Its protein product is CASTRNSGQDNYGYTF.

This clone was observed a few times. This rearrangement joins TRBV19 to TRBJ1-5; 7 nucleotides line up with TRBD1. J lost 2 bases, V lost 9 bases, and 13 bases had no gene match. CDR1 is LNHDA and CDR2 is SQIVND in the germline V gene (reference sequence). The CDR3 spans 16 residues. CDR3 DNA: TGTGCCAGCGCAACCTGGACAGGCCGTGGCAATCAGCCCCAGCATTTT. It specifies CASATWTGRGNQPQHF.